Presented here are 31 T cell receptor beta chains from one specimen sequenced in a study of T cells after yellow fever vaccination. TCRdb re-analysed the 5' RACE reads in MiXCR, keeping a single row per CDR3 protein. The repertoire includes more than 250,000 distinct CDR3 sequences, around 7.3% of them detected once, and about a sixth sits in the top ten. The material sequenced was PBMCs, taken more than 35 days after the first yellow fever vaccination. These TCRs come from a man between 18 and 29 years old who received the YFV17D yellow fever vaccine.

In its sample, this clonotype was seen a few times. The J gene is TRBJ2-1, the V gene TRBV28; 16 bases line up with TRBD2. Trimming removed 6 bases from V and 3 bases from J; junction bases left unmatched: 2. CDR1 MDHEN and CDR2 SYDVKM come from the germline V gene. The CDR3 totals 16 residues. CDR3 region: CASRGLAGGNYNEQFF. In DNA form, the CDR3 reads TGTGCCAGCAGGGGACTAGCGGGGGGGAACTACAATGAGCAGTTCTTC.

This rearrangement joins TRBV7-9 to TRBJ1-1; 8 bases agree with TRBD1. Germline loops: CDR1 SEHNR, CDR2 FQNEAQ (reference sequence). J gave up 6 bases and V 5 bases, and 11 bases lay outside the gene matches. The CDR3 runs to 15 residues. The CDR3 DNA reads as TGTGCCAGCAGCAAGAATTCCGGGACAGGTTCTGAAGCTTTCTTT. Amino acid sequence: CASSKNSGTGSEAFF.

V is TRBV6-5 and J is TRBJ2-1, with D possibly called TRBD1 or TRBD2 (5 bases each). The CDR3 is made up of 15 amino acids. V was cut by 2 bases and J by 0 bases, with 8 bases left in between. Germline CDR1 reads MNHEY; CDR2 reads SVGAGI. CDR3 in amino acids: CASSYRDHSYNEQFF. The CDR3 DNA sequence: TGTGCCAGCAGTTACCGGGACCACTCCTACAATGAGCAGTTCTTC.

This clonotype has a handful of counts. The V call is TRBV29-1, the J call TRBJ1-2; D ambiguous. In germline, CDR1 is SQVTM, CDR2 ANQGSEA. The CDR3 runs 15 residues. Trimming shortened V by 3 bases and J by 4 bases, and 18 bases separated the two germline ends. The CDR3 sequence is CSVDDPGEGLYGYTF. CDR3 nucleotides: TGCAGCGTTGATGACCCCGGGGAGGGCCTCTATGGCTACACCTTC.

There are a few counts of this clonotype. The chain has TRBV7-2 and TRBJ1-4; D is undetermined. The CDR3 length is 14 residues. V lost 5 bases and J lost 5, with 12 bases in between. In germline, CDR1 is SGHTA, CDR2 FQGNSA. DNA of the CDR3: TGTGCCAGCAGCGCCGGGCCATCAAATGAAAAACTGTTTTTT. It translates to CASSAGPSNEKLFF.

The sample holds many counts of this clonotype. This chain joins TRBV9 and TRBJ2-6, with D unresolved. This CDR3 comprises 15 residues. Trimming removed 0 bases at V and 2 bases at J, with 6 bases between. Germline values: CDR1 SGDLS, CDR2 YYNGEE. CDR3 protein: CASSVGGTGANVLTF. The CDR3, as DNA: TGTGCCAGCAGCGTAGGGGGAACTGGGGCCAACGTCCTGACTTTC.

This chain connects TRBV6-1 to TRBJ2-1; 7 bases line up with TRBD2. Trimming at V came to 6 bases and at J to 2 bases, leaving 7 bases not matched to a gene. Per germline, CDR1 MNHNS and CDR2 SASEGT. CDR3 length equals 15 residues. The DNA for the CDR3 is TGTGCCAGCAGATCGCAGCGGGGCGCCTACAATGAGCAGTTCTTC. Translating it yields CASRSQRGAYNEQFF.

This clonotype was counted ten times or more. The chain carries TRBV12-3 or TRBV12-4 and TRBJ2-2, with D perhaps given as TRBD1 or TRBD2 (5 bases each). The CDR3 runs 14 residues. V was pared by 5 bases and J by 3 bases, with 10 bases between. CDR3 bases: TGTGCCAGCAGTCCTGGGACCTACACCGGGGAGCTGTTTTTT. Encoded protein: CASSPGTYTGELFF.

The chain combines TRBV10-3 with TRBJ2-2, with D maybe TRBD1 (5 bases). The germline gives CDR1 ENHRY, CDR2 SYGVKD. The CDR3 totals 15 residues. Trimming removed 4 bases at V and 3 bases at J, with 12 bases between. For the CDR3, the DNA is TGTGCCATCAGTGCGTGGGGCCCAGACACCGGGGAGCTGTTTTTT. This translates into CAISAWGPDTGELFF.

This clonotype appeared many times. The V gene is TRBV9, the J gene TRBJ1-5; D may be TRBD1 (6 bases). V lost 0 bases, J lost 3 bases, and 13 bases lay in between. The CDR3 sequence is 16 residues long. Germline CDR1 is SGDLS and CDR2 is YYNGEE. DNA of the CDR3: TGTGCCAGCAGCGTAGGAGGGGGGGGGAACAATCAGCCCCAGCATTTT. This encodes CASSVGGGGNNQPQHF.

This clonotype was detected a few times. This chain links TRBV5-1 with TRBJ1-2, with TRBD1 matching 8 bases. After removal of 1 base from V and 5 bases from J, the junction contained 7 bases not matched to a gene. This CDR3 is built from 15 residues. The germline CDR1 and CDR2 sequences are SGHRS and YFSETQ. CDR3 sequence reads: CASSLLGTGLYGYTF. The CDR3 bases are TGCGCCAGCAGCTTGTTAGGGACAGGACTTTATGGCTACACCTTC.

The chain employs TRBV3-1 and TRBJ2-1, with 9 bases matching TRBD2. Germline V gene data show CDR1 as LGHDT and CDR2 as YNNKEL (reference sequence). V trimming: 4 bases; J trimming: 0 bases; junction bases outside the gene matches: 19. This CDR3 has 21 residues. The CDR3 loop is CASSPVLLLERGVNSYNEQFF. The CDR3 region has the DNA TGTGCCAGCAGCCCCGTACTCTTGCTCGAGCGGGGGGTAAACTCCTACAATGAGCAGTTCTTC.

The V gene is TRBV12-3 or TRBV12-4, the J gene TRBJ2-7; TRBD1 agrees at 8 bases. The CDR3 is 14 residues long. V gave up 6 bases and J gave up 3 bases; unmatched junction bases: 7. CDR3 sequence: CASRTGTGYYEQYF. In DNA form, the CDR3 reads TGTGCCAGCAGGACCGGGACAGGATACTACGAGCAGTACTTC.

A few counts support this clonotype. The V call is TRBV18, the J call TRBJ2-3, with a weak D call TRBD2 (7 bases). The germline gives CDR1 KGHSH, CDR2 LQKENI. V was shortened by 6 bases and J by 2 bases, with 18 bases between the two germline ends. This CDR3 has 16 residues. CDR3 loop: CASSRRGGEVTDTQYF. CDR3 in DNA: TGTGCCAGCTCCCGGAGGGGGGGCGAGGTCACAGATACGCAGTATTTT. The full variable domain, completed using reference TRBV18 and TRBJ2-3, is NAGVMQNPRHLVRRRGQEARLRCSPMKGHSHVYWYRQLPEEGLKFMVYLQKENIIDESGMPKERFSAEFPKEGPSILRIQQVVRGDSAAYFCASSRRGGEVTDTQYFGPGTRLTVL.

The chain uses TRBV7-2 and TRBJ2-7; tentative D call: TRBD2 (6 bases). This CDR3 is built from 13 residues. V gave up 3 bases and J gave up 3 bases, with 9 bases separating them. Germline V gene sequence: CDR1 SGHTA, CDR2 FQGNSA. In DNA, the CDR3 is TGTGCCAGCAGCTTTAGCGGTGTCTACGAGCAGTACGTC. Its translation: CASSFSGVYEQYV.

At least ten counts were recorded for this clonotype. The chain carries TRBV11-2 and TRBJ2-2; tentatively, D is TRBD1 (6 bases). The CDR3 is made up of 15 amino acids. Germline V gene sequence: CDR1 SGHAT, CDR2 FQNNGV. The germline V and J ends were trimmed by 0 bases and 3 bases, with 8 bases remaining between them. The CDR3 DNA is TGTGCCAGCAGCTTAGAGGGGGCTTACACCGGGGAGCTGTTTTTT. Amino acid sequence: CASSLEGAYTGELFF.

This clonotype was seen only a few times. This rearrangement joins TRBV5-6 to TRBJ2-3, with TRBD2 matching 8 bases. From germline, CDR1 is SGHDT and CDR2 YYEEEE. CDR3 length: 15 amino acids. Trimming cost V 3 bases and J 3 bases; bases outside gene matches: 6. CDR3 bases: TGTGCCAGCAGCTCTCGGGGGGGCTCGACAGATACGCAGTATTTT. Protein sequence: CASSSRGGSTDTQYF.

The V call is TRBV20-1, the J call TRBJ1-2; the D is unclear. The length of the CDR3 is 13 residues. The germline V gene has CDR1 DFQATT and CDR2 SNEGSKA (reference sequence). Trimming cost V 6 bases and J 6 bases, with 17 bases left between them. Written as DNA, the CDR3 is TGCAGTGCCATTCTTCACACAGTCGATGGCTACACCTTC. It specifies CSAILHTVDGYTF.

This clonotype was seen more than once but under ten times. The CDR3 DNA reads TGTGCCAGCAGCCCGGGACAGGGGGAAGTCTATGGCTACACCTTC. This encodes CASSPGQGEVYGYTF. The chain recombines TRBV7-2 with TRBJ1-2; 11 bases line up with TRBD1. This CDR3 is built from 15 residues. The J segment lost 4 bases and the V segment lost 5 bases, leaving 6 bases of the junction unmatched. Germline CDR1 SGHTA, CDR2 FQGNSA.

This clonotype was found a few times. The J gene is TRBJ2-6, the V gene TRBV6-2 or TRBV6-3; D gene ambiguous. Per the germline V gene, CDR1 is MNHEY and CDR2 is SVGEGT. Between the trimmed V and J ends, which lost 0 bases and 2 bases, there was a span of 5 bases. The CDR3 loop spans 15 amino acids. The CDR3: CASSYSTAGANVLTF. The CDR3 DNA reads as TGTGCCAGCAGTTACTCGACGGCTGGGGCCAACGTCCTGACTTTC.

Ten or more counts support this clonotype. The gene calls are TRBV13 and TRBJ2-1; D is unclear. The length of the CDR3 is 11 residues. The germline gives CDR1 PRHDT, CDR2 FYEKMQ (reference sequence). V lost 2 bases and J 9 bases, leaving 5 bases between the germline ends. The CDR3 here is CASSLITEQFF. The CDR3 DNA reads TGTGCCAGCAGCTTAATCACTGAGCAGTTCTTC. Using reference TRBV13 and TRBJ2-1 for the parts outside the CDR3, the full variable domain is AAGVIQSPRHLIKEKRETATLKCYPIPRHDTVYWYQQGPGQDPQFLISFYEKMQSDKGSIPDRFSAQQFSDYHSELNMSSLELGDSALYFCASSLITEQFFGPGTRLTVL.

In this sample, this clonotype turned up many times. The chain's CDR3 is CASLLSSGGFPYNEQFF. The CDR3 DNA sequence: TGTGCCAGCTTACTTAGTAGTGGGGGATTTCCTTACAATGAGCAGTTCTTC. The V and J genes are TRBV6-2 or TRBV6-3 and TRBJ2-1; D tentatively reads TRBD1 or TRBD2 (5 bases each). The CDR3 consists of 17 residues. CDR1 is MNHEY, CDR2 SVGEGT, per germline. Trimming took 8 bases from V and 4 from J, leaving 24 bases between them.

The rearrangement links TRBV4-1 to TRBJ2-2, with D uncertain. The CDR3 loop spans 15 amino acids. In germline, CDR1 is MGHRA, CDR2 YSYEKL. Trimming cost V 0 bases and J 2 bases, with 7 bases left between them. CDR3: CASSQDWQNTGELFF. CDR3 bases: TGCGCCAGCAGCCAAGATTGGCAAAACACCGGGGAGCTGTTTTTT.

This clonotype was picked up many times. The chain has TRBV2 and TRBJ2-3; TRBD2 is a possible D gene (6 bases). CDR1 is SNHLY, CDR2 FYNNEI, per germline. The length of the CDR3 is 15 residues. Trimming removed 4 bases at V and 3 bases at J, with 14 bases between. CDR3 protein: CASSAVPGGTDTQYF. CDR3 DNA: TGTGCCAGCAGTGCCGTCCCCGGAGGGACAGATACGCAGTATTTT. Using reference TRBV2 and TRBJ2-3 for the parts outside the CDR3, the full variable domain is EPEVTQTPSHQVTQMGQEVILRCVPISNHLYFYWYRQILGQKVEFLVSFYNNEISEKSEIFDDQFSVERPDGSNFTLKIRSTKLEDSAMYFCASSAVPGGTDTQYFGPGTRLTVL.

This clonotype was counted a few times. The V call is TRBV4-1, the J call TRBJ2-5; either TRBD1 or TRBD2 may supply D (5 bases each). Trimming left V 4 bases short and J 5 bases short, with 11 bases between. The V gene's germline CDR1 is MGHRA and CDR2 YSYEKL. The CDR3 is 13 residues long. CDR3 DNA: TGCGCCAGCAGCCCGTCAGGGACGGAGACCCAGTACTTC. The encoded protein is CASSPSGTETQYF.

This clonotype occurred many times. This sequence joins TRBV5-1 and TRBJ1-4, with 8 bases lining up with TRBD1. V shed 2 bases, J shed 0 bases, and the junction held 3 bases outside the gene matches. Germline-derived CDR1 and CDR2 are SGHRS and YFSETQ. This CDR3 is 16 amino acids long. The CDR3 DNA is TGCGCCAGCAGCTTCCAGGGGGCATCAACTAATGAAAAACTGTTTTTT. Translation gives CASSFQGASTNEKLFF.

This clonotype was detected many times. The J gene is TRBJ2-5, the V gene TRBV2; the D gene is possibly TRBD2 (5 bases). Trimming stripped 4 bases from V and 2 bases from J, with 11 bases between. The germline CDR1 and CDR2 sequences are SNHLY and FYNNEI. This CDR3 contains 14 residues. CDR3 residues: CASSGSPGQETQYF. In nucleotides, the CDR3 is TGTGCCAGCAGTGGATCGCCGGGGCAAGAGACCCAGTACTTC.

The chain combines TRBV4-1 with TRBJ1-5; tentative D call: TRBD1 (6 bases). Trimming shortened V by 2 bases and J by 6 bases, and 11 bases separated the two germline ends. The CDR3 runs to 14 residues. Looked up from germline, CDR1 is MGHRA and CDR2 is YSYEKL. The CDR3 reads CASSQKQGPQPQHF. As DNA, the CDR3 is TGCGCCAGCAGCCAAAAACAGGGTCCTCAGCCCCAGCATTTT.

This chain uses TRBV15 with TRBJ2-3, with TRBD2 identical over 8 bases. The trim removed 8 bases at V and 0 bases at J, leaving 1 base unmatched. Per the germline V gene, CDR1 is LNHNV and CDR2 is YYDKDF (reference sequence). The CDR3 runs to 13 residues. The CDR3 loop reads CATERGSTDTQYF. The CDR3 coding sequence is TGTGCCACCGAGCGGGGGAGCACAGATACGCAGTATTTT.

The sample holds a few counts of this clonotype. The V and J genes are TRBV3-1 and TRBJ1-1, with 7 bases fitting TRBD1. J gave up 7 bases and V 0 bases, and 2 bases lay outside the gene matches. Per the germline V gene, CDR1 is LGHDT and CDR2 is YNNKEL (reference sequence). This CDR3 is 13 amino acids long. The chain's CDR3 is CASSQDGTDEAFF. The DNA of the CDR3 is TGTGCCAGCAGCCAAGATGGGACAGATGAAGCTTTCTTT. The complete variable domain, with remaining parts taken from reference TRBV3-1 and TRBJ1-1, reads DTAVSQTPKYLVTQMGNDKSIKCEQNLGHDTMYWYKQDSKKFLKIMFSYNNKELIINETVPNRFSPKSPDKAHLNLHINSLELGDSAVYFCASSQDGTDEAFFGQGTRLTVV.

This clonotype was seen only a few times. V gene TRBV5-1 combines with J gene TRBJ2-2, with D tentatively TRBD2 (5 bases). The germline gives CDR1 SGHRS, CDR2 YFSETQ. V shed 4 bases and J shed 0 bases, with 10 bases lying between them. The CDR3 consists of 15 residues. CDR3 nucleotides: TGCGCCAGCAGCATATCGGGGTCGAACACCGGGGAGCTGTTTTTT. Its protein product is CASSISGSNTGELFF.